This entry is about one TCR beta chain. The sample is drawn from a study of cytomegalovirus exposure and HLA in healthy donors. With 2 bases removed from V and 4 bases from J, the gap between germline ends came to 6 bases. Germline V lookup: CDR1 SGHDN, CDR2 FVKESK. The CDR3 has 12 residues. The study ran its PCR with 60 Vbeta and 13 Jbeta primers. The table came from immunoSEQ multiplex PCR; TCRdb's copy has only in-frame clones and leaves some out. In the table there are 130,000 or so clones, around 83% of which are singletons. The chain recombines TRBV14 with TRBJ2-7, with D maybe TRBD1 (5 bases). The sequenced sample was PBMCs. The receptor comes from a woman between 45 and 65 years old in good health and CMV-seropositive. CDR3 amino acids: CASSQTGYEQYF. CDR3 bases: TGTGCCAGCAGCCAAACAGGTTACGAGCAGTACTTC.